This T cell receptor (beta chain) came from a study of blood T cell repertoires in COVID-19. Across the study: The study drew acute and convalescent COVID-19 samples from the United States, Italy and Spain. In each case, the material was cDNA or gDNA derived from T cells, B-cell-depleted T cells, or PBMCs.

CDR1 is LGHNT and CDR2 is FRNRAP in the germline V gene. V was pared by 2 bases and J by 6 bases, with 21 bases between. CDR3 size: 17 residues. In the authors' workflow: Estimated nucleated cell counts came from reference gene primer amplification. The data were produced by immunoSEQ multiplex PCR, yet TCRdb's version contains in-frame clones alone and is incomplete. From that table come the V and J calls and clone size; the DNA was used to work out D and trimming. The sample has about 200,000 clones, about 91% seen once. This sequence originates from a young man with acute or convalescent COVID-19. Sequencing was carried out using peripheral blood. The rearrangement uses TRBV12-5 and TRBJ2-3, with a tentative D call TRBD1 (6 bases). CDR3: CASGLPPLPEGDDTQYF. The DNA of the CDR3 is TGTGCTAGTGGTTTGCCCCCTTTACCTGAGGGGGACGATACGCAGTATTTT.